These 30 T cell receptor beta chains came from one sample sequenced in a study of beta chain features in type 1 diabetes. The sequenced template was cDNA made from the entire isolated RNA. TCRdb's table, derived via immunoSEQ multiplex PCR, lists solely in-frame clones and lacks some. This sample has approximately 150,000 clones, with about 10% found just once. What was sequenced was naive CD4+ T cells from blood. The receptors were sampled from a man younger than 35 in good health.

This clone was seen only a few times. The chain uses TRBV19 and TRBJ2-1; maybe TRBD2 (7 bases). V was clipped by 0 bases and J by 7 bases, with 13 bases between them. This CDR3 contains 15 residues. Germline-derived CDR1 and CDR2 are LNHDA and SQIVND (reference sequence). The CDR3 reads CASSIEVGGPNEQFF. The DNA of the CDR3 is TGTGCCAGTAGTATAGAGGTCGGGGGGCCTAATGAGCAGTTCTTC.

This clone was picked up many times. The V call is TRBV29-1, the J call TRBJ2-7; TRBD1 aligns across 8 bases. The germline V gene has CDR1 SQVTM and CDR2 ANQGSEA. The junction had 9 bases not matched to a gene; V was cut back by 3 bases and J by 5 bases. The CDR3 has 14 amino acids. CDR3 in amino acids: CSVDRRTGTNEQYF. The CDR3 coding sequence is TGCAGCGTTGATCGACGGACAGGGACCAACGAGCAGTACTTC.

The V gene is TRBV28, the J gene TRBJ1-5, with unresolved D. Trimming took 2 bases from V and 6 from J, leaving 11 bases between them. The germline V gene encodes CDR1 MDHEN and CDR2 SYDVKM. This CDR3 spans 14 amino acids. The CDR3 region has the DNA TGTGCCAGCAGTTTAGCGGGCGGTATTCAGCCCCAGCATTTT. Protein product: CASSLAGGIQPQHF.

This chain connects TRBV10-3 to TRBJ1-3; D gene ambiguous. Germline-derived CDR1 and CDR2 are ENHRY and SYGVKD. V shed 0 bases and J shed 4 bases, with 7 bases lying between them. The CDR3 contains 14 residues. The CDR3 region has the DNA TGTGCCATCAGTGAGTCGAGTTTGGGAAACACCATATATTTT. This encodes CAISESSLGNTIYF.

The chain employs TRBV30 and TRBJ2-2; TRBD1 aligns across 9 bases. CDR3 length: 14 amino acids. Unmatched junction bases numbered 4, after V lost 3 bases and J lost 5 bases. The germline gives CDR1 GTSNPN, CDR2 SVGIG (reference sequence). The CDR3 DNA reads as TGTGCCTGGAGGCACAGGGGGCGAACCGGGGAGCTGTTTTTT. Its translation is CAWRHRGRTGELFF.

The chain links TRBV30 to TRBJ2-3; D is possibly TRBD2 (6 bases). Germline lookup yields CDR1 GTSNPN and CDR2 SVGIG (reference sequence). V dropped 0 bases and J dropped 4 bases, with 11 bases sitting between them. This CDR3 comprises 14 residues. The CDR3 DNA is TGTGCCTGGAGTGTTCTTGCGGGGTCAGATACGCAGTATTTT. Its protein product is CAWSVLAGSDTQYF. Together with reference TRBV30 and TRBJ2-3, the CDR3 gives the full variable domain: SQTIHQWPATLVQPVGSPLSLECTVEGTSNPNLYWYRQAAGRGLQLLFYSVGIGQISSEVPQNLSASRPQDRQFILSSKKLLLSDSGFYLCAWSVLAGSDTQYFGPGTRLTVL.

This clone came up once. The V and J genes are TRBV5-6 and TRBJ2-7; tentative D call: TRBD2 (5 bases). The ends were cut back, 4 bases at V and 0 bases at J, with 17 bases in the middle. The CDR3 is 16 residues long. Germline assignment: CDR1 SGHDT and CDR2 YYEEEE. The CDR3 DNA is TGTGCCAGCAGCCCCCTTCCTAGCACAAGCTCCTACGAGCAGTACTTC. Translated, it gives CASSPLPSTSSYEQYF.

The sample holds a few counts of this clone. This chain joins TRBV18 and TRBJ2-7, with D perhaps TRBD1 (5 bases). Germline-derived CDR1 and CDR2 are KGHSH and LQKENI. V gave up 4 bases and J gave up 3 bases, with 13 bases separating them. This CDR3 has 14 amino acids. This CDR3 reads CASSLSRDSYEQYF. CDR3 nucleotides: TGTGCCAGCTCACTTTCAAGAGACAGCTACGAGCAGTACTTC. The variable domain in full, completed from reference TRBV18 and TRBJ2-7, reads NAGVMQNPRHLVRRRGQEARLRCSPMKGHSHVYWYRQLPEEGLKFMVYLQKENIIDESGMPKERFSAEFPKEGPSILRIQQVVRGDSAAYFCASSLSRDSYEQYFGPGTRLTVT.

CDR3 sequence (DNA): TGTGCCAGCAGCGATAGATTGGGGGGAGCTTTCTTT. Translated: CASSDRLGGAFF. V is TRBV6-1 and J is TRBJ1-1; tentatively, D is TRBD1 (5 bases). The CDR3 has 12 residues. Trimming took off 6 bases at V and 10 bases at J, with 15 bases between the two ends. CDR1 and CDR2 from the germline V gene are MNHNS and SASEGT.

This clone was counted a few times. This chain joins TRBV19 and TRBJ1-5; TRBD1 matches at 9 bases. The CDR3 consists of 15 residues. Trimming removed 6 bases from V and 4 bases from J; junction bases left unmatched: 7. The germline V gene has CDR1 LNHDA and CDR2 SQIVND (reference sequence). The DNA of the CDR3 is TGTGCCAGTAGATCTCCCGGGACAGGGAATCAGCCCCAGCATTTT. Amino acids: CASRSPGTGNQPQHF.

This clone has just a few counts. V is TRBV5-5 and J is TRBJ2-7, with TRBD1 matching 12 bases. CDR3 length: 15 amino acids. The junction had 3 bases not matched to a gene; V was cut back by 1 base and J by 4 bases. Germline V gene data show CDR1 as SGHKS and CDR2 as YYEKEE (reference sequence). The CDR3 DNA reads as TGTGCCAGCAGCTTGATGGGACAGGGGGCTTACGAGCAGTACTTC. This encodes CASSLMGQGAYEQYF.

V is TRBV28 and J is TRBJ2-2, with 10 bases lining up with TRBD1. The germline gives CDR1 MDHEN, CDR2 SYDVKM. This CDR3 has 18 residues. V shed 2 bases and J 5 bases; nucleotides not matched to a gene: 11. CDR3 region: CASSLEGLGTGATGELFF. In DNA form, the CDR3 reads TGTGCCAGCAGTTTAGAAGGCTTGGGGACAGGGGCGACCGGGGAGCTGTTTTTT.

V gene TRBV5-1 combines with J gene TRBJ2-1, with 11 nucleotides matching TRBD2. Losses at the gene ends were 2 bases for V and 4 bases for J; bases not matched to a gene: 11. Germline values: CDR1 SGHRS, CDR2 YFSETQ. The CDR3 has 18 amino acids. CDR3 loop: CASSFSPTTSGVYNEQFF. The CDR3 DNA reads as TGCGCCAGCAGCTTTTCTCCTACGACTAGCGGGGTTTACAATGAGCAGTTCTTC. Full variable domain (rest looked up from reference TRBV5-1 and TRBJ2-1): KAGVTQTPRYLIKTRGQQVTLSCSPISGHRSVSWYQQTPGQGLQFLFEYFSETQRNKGNFPGRFSGRQFSNSRSEMNVSTLELGDSALYLCASSFSPTTSGVYNEQFFGPGTRLTVL.

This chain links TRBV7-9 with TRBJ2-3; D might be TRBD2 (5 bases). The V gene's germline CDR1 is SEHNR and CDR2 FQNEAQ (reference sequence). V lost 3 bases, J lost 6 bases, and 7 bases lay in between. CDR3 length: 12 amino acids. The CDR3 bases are TGTGCCAGCAGCTTGATAGCGGATACGCAGTATTTT. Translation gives CASSLIADTQYF.

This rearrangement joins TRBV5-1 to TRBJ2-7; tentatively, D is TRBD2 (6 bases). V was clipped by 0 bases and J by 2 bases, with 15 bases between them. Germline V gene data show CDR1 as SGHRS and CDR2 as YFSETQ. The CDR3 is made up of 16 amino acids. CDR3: CASSLATSPQPYEQYF. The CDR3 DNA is TGCGCCAGCAGCTTGGCCACTAGCCCCCAACCCTACGAGCAGTACTTC.

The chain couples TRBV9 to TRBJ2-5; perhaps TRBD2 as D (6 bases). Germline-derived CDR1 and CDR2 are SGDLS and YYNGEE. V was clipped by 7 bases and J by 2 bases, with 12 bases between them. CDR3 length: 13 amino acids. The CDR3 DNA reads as TGTGCCAGCGGCACTGGGGGGCAAGAGACCCAGTACTTC. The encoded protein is CASGTGGQETQYF.

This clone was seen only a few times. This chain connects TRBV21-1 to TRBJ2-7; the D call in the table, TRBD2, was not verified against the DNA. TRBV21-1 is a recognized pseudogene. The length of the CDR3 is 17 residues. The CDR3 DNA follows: TGTGCCAGCAGCAAATCTTGGGGAGACGGTCCGGGCTACGAGCAGTACTTC. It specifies CASSKSWGDGPGYEQYF.

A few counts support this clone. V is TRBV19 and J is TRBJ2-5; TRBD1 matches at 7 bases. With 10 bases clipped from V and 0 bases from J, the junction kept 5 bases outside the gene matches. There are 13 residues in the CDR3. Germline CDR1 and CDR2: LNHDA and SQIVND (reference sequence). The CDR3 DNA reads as TGTGCCACGTCTACAGGGGACCAAGAGACCCAGTACTTC. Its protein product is CATSTGDQETQYF. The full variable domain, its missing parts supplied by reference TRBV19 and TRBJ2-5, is DGGITQSPKYLFRKEGQNVTLSCEQNLNHDAMYWYRQDPGQGLRLIYYSQIVNDFQKGDIAEGYSVSREKKESFPLTVTSAQKNPTAFYLCATSTGDQETQYFGPGTRLLVL.

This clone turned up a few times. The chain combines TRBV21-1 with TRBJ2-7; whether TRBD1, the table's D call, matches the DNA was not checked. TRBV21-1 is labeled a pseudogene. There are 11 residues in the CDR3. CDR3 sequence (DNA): TGTGCCAGCAGCAAGAGTCCCGGGACAGGGTTC. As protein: CASSKSPGTGF.

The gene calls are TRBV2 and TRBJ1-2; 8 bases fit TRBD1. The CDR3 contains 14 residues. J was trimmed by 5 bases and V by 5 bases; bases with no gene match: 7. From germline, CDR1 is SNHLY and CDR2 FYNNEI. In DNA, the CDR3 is TGTGCCAGCAGTACAGGGGGGGGCGTATATGGCTACACCTTC. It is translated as CASSTGGGVYGYTF.

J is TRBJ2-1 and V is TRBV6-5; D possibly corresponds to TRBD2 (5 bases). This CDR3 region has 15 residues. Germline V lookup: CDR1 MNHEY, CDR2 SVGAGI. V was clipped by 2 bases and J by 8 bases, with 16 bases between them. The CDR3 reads CASSYERARLHEQFF. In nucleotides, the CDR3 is TGTGCCAGCAGTTACGAGAGGGCCCGTCTGCATGAGCAGTTCTTC.

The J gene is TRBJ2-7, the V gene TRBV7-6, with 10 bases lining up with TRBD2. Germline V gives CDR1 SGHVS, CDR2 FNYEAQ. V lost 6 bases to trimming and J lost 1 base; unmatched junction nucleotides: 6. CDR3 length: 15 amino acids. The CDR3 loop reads CASSQSGGASYEQYF. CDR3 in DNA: TGTGCCAGCAGTCAAAGCGGGGGGGCATCCTACGAGCAGTACTTC. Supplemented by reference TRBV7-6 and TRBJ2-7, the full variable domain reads GAGVSQSPRYKVTKRGQDVALRCDPISGHVSLYWYRQALGQGPEFLTYFNYEAQQDKSGLPNDRFSAERPEGSISTLTIQRTEQRDSAMYRCASSQSGGASYEQYFGPGTRLTVT.

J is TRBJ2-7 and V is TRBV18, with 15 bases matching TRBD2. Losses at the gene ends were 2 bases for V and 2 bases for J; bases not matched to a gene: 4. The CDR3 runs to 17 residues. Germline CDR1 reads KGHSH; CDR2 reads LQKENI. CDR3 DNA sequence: TGTGCCAGCTCACCAGCCGGGACTAGCGGGGGGACCTACGAGCAGTACTTC. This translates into CASSPAGTSGGTYEQYF. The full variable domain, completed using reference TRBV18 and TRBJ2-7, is NAGVMQNPRHLVRRRGQEARLRCSPMKGHSHVYWYRQLPEEGLKFMVYLQKENIIDESGMPKERFSAEFPKEGPSILRIQQVVRGDSAAYFCASSPAGTSGGTYEQYFGPGTRLTVT.

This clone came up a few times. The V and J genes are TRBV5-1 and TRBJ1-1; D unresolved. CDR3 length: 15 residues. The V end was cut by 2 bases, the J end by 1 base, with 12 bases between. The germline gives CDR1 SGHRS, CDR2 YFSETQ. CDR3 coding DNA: TGCGCCAGCAGCTTCGCCCGGGTTCGGAACACTGAAGCTTTCTTT. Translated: CASSFARVRNTEAFF. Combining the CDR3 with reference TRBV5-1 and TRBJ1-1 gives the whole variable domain KAGVTQTPRYLIKTRGQQVTLSCSPISGHRSVSWYQQTPGQGLQFLFEYFSETQRNKGNFPGRFSGRQFSNSRSEMNVSTLELGDSALYLCASSFARVRNTEAFFGQGTRLTVV.

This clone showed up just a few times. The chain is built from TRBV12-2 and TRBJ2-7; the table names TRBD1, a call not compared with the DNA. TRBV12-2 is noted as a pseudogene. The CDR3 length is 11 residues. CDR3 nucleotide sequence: TGTGCAAGTCGCTCGATGTGCAGGAACTACTTC. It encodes CASRSMCRNYF.

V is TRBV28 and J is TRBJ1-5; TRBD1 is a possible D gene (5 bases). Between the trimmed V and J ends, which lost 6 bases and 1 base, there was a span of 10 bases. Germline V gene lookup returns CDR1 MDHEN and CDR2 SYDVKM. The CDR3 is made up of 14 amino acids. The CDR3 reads CASRNSGSNQPQHF. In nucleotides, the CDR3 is TGTGCCAGCAGAAATTCAGGGAGCAATCAGCCCCAGCATTTT.

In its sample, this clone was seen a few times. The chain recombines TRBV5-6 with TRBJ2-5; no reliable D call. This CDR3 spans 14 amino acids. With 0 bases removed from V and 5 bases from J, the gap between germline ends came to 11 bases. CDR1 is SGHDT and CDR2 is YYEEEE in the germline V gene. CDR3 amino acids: CASSLVSSLETQYF. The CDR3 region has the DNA TGTGCCAGCAGCTTGGTTTCTAGTTTGGAGACCCAGTACTTC.

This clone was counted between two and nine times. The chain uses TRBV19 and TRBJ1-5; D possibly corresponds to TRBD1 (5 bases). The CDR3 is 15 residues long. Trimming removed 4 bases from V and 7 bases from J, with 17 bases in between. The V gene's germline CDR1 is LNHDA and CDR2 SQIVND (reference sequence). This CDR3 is CASSTDSGKGQPQHF. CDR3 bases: TGTGCCAGTAGTACTGACTCAGGGAAAGGCCAGCCCCAGCATTTT.

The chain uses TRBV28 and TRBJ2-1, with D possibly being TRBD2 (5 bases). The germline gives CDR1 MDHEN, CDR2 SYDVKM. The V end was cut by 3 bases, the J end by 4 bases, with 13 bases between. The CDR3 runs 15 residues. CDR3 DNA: TGTGCCAGCAGTTTTTCGGGGATGACTTACAATGAGCAGTTCTTC. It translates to CASSFSGMTYNEQFF.

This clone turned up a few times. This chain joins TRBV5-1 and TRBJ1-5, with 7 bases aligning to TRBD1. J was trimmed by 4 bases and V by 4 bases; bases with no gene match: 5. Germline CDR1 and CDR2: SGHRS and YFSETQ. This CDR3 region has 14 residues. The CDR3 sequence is CASSTSGGNQPQHF. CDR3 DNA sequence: TGCGCCAGCAGCACCTCAGGGGGGAATCAGCCCCAGCATTTT.